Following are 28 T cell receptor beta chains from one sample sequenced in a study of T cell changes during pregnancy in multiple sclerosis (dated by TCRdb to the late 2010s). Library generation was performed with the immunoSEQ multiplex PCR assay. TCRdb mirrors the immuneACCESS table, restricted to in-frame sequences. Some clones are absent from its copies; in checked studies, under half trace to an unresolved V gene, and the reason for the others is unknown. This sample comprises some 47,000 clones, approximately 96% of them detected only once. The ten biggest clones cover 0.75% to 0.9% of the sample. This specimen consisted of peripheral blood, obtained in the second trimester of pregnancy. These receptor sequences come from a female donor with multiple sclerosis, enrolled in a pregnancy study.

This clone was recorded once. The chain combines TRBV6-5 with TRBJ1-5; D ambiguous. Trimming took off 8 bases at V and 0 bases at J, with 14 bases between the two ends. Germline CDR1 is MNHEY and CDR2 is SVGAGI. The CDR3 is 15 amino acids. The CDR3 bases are TGTGCCAGCCGCGGGGAGGGAACTAGCAATCAGCCCCAGCATTTT. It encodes CASRGEGTSNQPQHF.

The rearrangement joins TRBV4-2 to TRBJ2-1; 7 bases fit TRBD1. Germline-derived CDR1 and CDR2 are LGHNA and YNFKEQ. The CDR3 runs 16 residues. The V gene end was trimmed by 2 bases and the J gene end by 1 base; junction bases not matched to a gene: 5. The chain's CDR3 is CASSQSRTGSYNEQFF. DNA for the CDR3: TGTGCCAGCAGCCAATCCCGGACAGGTTCCTACAATGAGCAGTTCTTC.

The CDR3 nucleotides are TGTGCCAGCTCCGGGTACACAGGGAACACCGGGGAGCTGTTTTTT. Amino acid sequence: CASSGYTGNTGELFF. The chain uses TRBV27 and TRBJ2-2; D perhaps matches TRBD1 (5 bases). The CDR3 totals 15 residues. V gave up 8 bases and J gave up 1 base, with 14 bases separating them. Germline V CDR1 and CDR2: MNHEY, SMNVEV (reference sequence).

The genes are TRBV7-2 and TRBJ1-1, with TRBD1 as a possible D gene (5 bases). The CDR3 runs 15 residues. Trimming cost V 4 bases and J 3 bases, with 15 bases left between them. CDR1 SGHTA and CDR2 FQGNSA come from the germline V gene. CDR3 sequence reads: CASSSQGREDTEAFF. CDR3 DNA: TGTGCCAGCAGCTCTCAGGGAAGGGAGGACACTGAAGCTTTCTTT.

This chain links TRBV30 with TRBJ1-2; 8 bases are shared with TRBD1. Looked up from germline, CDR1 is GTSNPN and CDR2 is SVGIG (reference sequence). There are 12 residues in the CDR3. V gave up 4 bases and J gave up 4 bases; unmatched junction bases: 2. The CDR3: CAWTGGVYGYTF. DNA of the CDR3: TGTGCCTGGACAGGGGGCGTCTATGGCTACACCTTC. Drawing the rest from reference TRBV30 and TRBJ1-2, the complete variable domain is SQTIHQWPATLVQPVGSPLSLECTVEGTSNPNLYWYRQAAGRGLQLLFYSVGIGQISSEVPQNLSASRPQDRQFILSSKKLLLSDSGFYLCAWTGGVYGYTFGSGTRLTVV.

CDR3 bases: TGTGCCAGCAGCCCCATGACAGGGGTGTTCACTGAAGCTTTCTTT. Its translation is CASSPMTGVFTEAFF. The chain employs TRBV7-6 and TRBJ1-1; 8 bases align to TRBD1. The CDR3 totals 15 residues. CDR1 and CDR2 from the germline V gene are SGHVS and FNYEAQ. V shed 5 bases, J shed 4 bases, and the junction held 9 bases outside the gene matches.

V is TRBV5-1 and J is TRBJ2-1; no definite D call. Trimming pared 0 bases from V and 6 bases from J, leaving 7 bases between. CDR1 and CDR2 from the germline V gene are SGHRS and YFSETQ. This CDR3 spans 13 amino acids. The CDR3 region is CASSLARSNEQFF. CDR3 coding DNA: TGCGCCAGCAGCTTGGCCCGTAGCAATGAGCAGTTCTTC.

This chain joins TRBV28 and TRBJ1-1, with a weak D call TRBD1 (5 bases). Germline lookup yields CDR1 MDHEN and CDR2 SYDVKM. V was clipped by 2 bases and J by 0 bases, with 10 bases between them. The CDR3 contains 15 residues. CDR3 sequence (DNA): TGTGCCAGCAGTTTAGGTCCAGGGATGAACACTGAAGCTTTCTTT. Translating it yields CASSLGPGMNTEAFF.

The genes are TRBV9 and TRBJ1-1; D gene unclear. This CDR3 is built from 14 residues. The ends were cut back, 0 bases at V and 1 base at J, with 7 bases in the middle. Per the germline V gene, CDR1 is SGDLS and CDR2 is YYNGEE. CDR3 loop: CASSVGAANTEAFF. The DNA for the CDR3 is TGTGCCAGCAGCGTAGGGGCAGCGAACACTGAAGCTTTCTTT.

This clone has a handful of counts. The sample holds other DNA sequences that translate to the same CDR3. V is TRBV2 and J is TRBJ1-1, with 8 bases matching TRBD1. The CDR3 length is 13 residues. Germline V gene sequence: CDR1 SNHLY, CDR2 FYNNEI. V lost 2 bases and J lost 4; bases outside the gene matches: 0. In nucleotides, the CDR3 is TGTGCCAGCAGTGAACAGGGGGCCACTGAAGCTTTCTTT. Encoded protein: CASSEQGATEAFF.

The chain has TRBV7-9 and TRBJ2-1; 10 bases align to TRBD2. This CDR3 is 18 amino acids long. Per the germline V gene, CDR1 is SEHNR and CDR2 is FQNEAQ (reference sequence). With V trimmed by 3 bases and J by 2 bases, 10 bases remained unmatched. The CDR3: CASSFEVSGGGAYNEQFF. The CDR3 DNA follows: TGTGCCAGCAGCTTCGAAGTCAGCGGGGGGGGAGCCTACAATGAGCAGTTCTTC.

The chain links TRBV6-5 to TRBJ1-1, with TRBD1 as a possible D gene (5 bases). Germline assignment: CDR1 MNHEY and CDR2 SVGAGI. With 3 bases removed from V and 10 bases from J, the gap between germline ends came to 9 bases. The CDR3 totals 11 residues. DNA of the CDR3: TGTGCCAGCAGTTATCAGGGATCAGCTTTCTTT. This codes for CASSYQGSAFF.

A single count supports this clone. The CDR3 bases are TGTGCCAGCAGCCCAAACCCGGGTGAGCAGTTCTTC. This codes for CASSPNPGEQFF. This rearrangement joins TRBV7-8 to TRBJ2-1; D is undetermined. CDR3 size: 12 residues. Per the germline V gene, CDR1 is SGHVS and CDR2 is FQNEAQ. The V gene lost 5 bases and the J gene lost 9 bases, with 11 bases spanning the gap.

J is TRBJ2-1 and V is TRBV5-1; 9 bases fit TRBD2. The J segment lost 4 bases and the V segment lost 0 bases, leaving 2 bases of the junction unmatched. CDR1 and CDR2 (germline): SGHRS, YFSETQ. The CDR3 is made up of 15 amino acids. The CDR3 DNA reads TGCGCCAGCAGCTTGGCTAGCGGGACTTACAATGAGCAGTTCTTC. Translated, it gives CASSLASGTYNEQFF. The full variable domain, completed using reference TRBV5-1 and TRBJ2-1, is KAGVTQTPRYLIKTRGQQVTLSCSPISGHRSVSWYQQTPGQGLQFLFEYFSETQRNKGNFPGRFSGRQFSNSRSEMNVSTLELGDSALYLCASSLASGTYNEQFFGPGTRLTVL.

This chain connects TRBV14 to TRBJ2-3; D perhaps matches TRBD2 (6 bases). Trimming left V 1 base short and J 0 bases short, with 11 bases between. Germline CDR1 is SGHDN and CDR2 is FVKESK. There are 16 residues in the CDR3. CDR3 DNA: TGTGCCAGCAGCCAAGGCTACGGAGGGAGCACAGATACGCAGTATTTT. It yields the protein CASSQGYGGSTDTQYF.

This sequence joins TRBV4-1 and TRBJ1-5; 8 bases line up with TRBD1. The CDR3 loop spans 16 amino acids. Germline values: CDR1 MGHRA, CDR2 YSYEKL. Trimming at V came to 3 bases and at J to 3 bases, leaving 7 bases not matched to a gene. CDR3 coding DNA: TGCGCCAGCAGCCATGGGGGGACAGGCCTCAATCAGCCCCAGCATTTT. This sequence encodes CASSHGGTGLNQPQHF.

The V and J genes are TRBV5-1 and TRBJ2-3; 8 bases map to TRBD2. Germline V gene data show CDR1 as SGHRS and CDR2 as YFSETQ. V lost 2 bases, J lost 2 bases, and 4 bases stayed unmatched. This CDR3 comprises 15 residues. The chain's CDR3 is CASSFTSGLTDTQYF. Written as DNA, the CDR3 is TGCGCCAGCAGCTTTACTAGCGGACTCACAGATACGCAGTATTTT.

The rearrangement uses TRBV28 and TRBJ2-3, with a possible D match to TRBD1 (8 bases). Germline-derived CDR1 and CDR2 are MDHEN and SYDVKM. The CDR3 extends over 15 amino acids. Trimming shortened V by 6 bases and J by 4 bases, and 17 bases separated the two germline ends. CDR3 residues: CASRRQGRDADTQYF. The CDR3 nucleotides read TGTGCCAGCAGACGACAGGGGAGGGATGCAGATACGCAGTATTTT.

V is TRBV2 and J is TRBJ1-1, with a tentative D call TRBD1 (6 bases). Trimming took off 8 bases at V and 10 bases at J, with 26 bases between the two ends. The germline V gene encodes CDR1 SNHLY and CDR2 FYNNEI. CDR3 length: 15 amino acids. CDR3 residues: CASVSGEGWPDRAFF. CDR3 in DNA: TGTGCCAGCGTCTCAGGGGAGGGCTGGCCAGATAGAGCTTTCTTT.

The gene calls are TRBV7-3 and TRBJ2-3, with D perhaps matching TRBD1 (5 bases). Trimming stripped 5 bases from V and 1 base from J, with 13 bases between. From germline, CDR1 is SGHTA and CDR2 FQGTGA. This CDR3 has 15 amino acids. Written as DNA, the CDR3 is TGTGCCAGCAGCCACACTAAGGGGCGCACAGATACGCAGTATTTT. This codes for CASSHTKGRTDTQYF.

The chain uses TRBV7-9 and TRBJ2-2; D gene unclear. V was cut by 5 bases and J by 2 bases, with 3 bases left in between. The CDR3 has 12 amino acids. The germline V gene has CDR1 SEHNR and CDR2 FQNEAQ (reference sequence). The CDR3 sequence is CASSPNTGELFF. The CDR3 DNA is TGTGCCAGCAGCCCTAACACCGGGGAGCTGTTTTTT.

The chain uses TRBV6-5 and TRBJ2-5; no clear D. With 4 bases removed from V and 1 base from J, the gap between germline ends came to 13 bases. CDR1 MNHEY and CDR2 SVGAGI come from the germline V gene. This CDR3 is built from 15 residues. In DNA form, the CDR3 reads TGTGCCAGCAGTTTCTCATCCATTCCCCAAGAGACCCAGTACTTC. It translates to CASSFSSIPQETQYF.

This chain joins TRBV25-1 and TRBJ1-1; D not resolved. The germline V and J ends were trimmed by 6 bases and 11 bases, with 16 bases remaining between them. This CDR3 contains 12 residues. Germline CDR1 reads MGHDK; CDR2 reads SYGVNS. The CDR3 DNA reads TGTGCCAGCAGGGGAGGCACAGAAGGGGCTTTCTTT. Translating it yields CASRGGTEGAFF.

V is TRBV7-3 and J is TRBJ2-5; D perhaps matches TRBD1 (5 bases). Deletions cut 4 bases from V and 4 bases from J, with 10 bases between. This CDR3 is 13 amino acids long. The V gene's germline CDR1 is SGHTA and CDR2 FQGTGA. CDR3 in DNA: TGTGCCAGCAGCTCAGGGCCCCGAGAGACCCAGTACTTC. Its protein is CASSSGPRETQYF.

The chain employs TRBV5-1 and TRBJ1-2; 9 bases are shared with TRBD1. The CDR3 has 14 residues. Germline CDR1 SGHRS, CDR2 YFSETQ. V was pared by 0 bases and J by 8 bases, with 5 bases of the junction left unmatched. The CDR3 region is CASSLGDRAGGYTF. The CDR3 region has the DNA TGCGCCAGCAGCTTGGGGGACAGGGCAGGAGGCTACACCTTC.

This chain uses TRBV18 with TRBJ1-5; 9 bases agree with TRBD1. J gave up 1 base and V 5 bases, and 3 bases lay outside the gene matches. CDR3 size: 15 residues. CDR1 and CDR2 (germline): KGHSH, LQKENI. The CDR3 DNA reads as TGTGCCAGCTCATGGGACAGGGTAAGCAATCAGCCCCAGCATTTT. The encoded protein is CASSWDRVSNQPQHF.

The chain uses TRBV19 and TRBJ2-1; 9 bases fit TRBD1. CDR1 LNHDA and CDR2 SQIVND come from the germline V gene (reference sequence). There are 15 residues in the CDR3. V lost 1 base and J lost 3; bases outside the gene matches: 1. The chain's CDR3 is CASSIGTGVYNEQFF. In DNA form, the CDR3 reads TGTGCCAGTAGTATAGGGACAGGGGTCTACAATGAGCAGTTCTTC.

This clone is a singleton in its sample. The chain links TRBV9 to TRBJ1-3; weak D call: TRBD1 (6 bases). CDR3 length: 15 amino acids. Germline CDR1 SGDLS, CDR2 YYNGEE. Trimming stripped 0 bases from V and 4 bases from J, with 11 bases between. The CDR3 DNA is TGTGCCAGCAGCGTAGGGTTAGGGGGAGGAAACACCATATATTTT. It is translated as CASSVGLGGGNTIYF. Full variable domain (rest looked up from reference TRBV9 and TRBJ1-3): DSGVTQTPKHLITATGQRVTLRCSPRSGDLSVYWYQQSLDQGLQFLIQYYNGEERAKGNILERFSAQQFPDLHSELNLSSLELGDSALYFCASSVGLGGGNTIYFGEGSWLTVV.